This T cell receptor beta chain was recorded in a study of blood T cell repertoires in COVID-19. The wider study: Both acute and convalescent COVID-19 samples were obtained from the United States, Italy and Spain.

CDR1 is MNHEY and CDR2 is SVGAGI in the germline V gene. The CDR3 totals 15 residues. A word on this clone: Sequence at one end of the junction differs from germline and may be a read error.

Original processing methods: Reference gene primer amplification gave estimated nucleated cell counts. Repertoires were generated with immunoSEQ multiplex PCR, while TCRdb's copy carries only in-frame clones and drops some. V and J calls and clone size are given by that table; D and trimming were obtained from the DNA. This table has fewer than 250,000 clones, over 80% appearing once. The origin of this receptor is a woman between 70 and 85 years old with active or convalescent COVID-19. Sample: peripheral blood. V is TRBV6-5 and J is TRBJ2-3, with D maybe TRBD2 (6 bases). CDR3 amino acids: CASSYSRDSTDMQYF. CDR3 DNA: TGTGCCAGCAGTTACTCGAGGGACTCCACAGATATGCAGTATTTT.